This T cell receptor (beta chain) is drawn from a study of blood T cell dynamics during melanoma immunotherapy. On the study more broadly: Metastatic melanoma patients received first-line pembrolizumab or nivolumab plus ipilimumab.

Every bulk PBMC sample received the same 350 ng of DNA. Generated by immunoSEQ multiplex PCR, the TCRdb table keeps only in-frame clones and is missing some. The sample has some 20,000 clones; roughly 89% are singletons. This sample's time point: pre-treatment baseline. One draw preceded checkpoint blockade; another followed its first cycle at week 3. At 12 weeks after first infusion, RECIST 1.1 defined response for most patients. The table lists this clone with a few counts. Per the germline V gene, CDR1 is SGHNT and CDR2 is YYREEE (reference sequence). V was shortened by 0 bases and J by 6 bases, with 10 bases between the two germline ends. The CDR3 loop spans 14 amino acids.

The sample consisted of blood, taken from a patient treated with checkpoint blockade. The sequence came from a human donor with melanoma. The chain uses TRBV5-4 and TRBJ1-5; D is unresolved. The CDR3 coding sequence is TGTGCCAGCAGCTTGGCCGGTGATGGTCAGCCCCAGCATTTT. It encodes CASSLAGDGQPQHF.